These 29 T cell receptor beta chains came from one sample sequenced in a study of shared clonotypes between healthy human individuals. Data came from immunoSEQ multiplex PCR; TCRdb stores just in-frame clones and leaves some out. The sample lists approximately 700,000 clones, around 73% occurring once. The sequenced sample consisted of memory CD4+ T cells sorted from blood. As for subset: CD45RA-negative fraction. The receptors here all came from a woman in her 30s in good health.

This rearrangement joins TRBV6-5 to TRBJ1-1; D possibly corresponds to TRBD1 (5 bases). V was cut by 5 bases and J by 0 bases, with 10 bases left in between. The CDR3 sequence is 14 residues long. Germline-derived CDR1 and CDR2 are MNHEY and SVGAGI. CDR3 coding DNA: TGTGCCAGCAGTAAGACAGACTTGAACACTGAAGCTTTCTTT. Translated: CASSKTDLNTEAFF.

The V call is TRBV6-6, the J call TRBJ2-7; D may be TRBD1 (6 bases). Trimming took off 5 bases at V and 5 bases at J, with 19 bases between the two ends. Germline CDR1 MNHNY, CDR2 SVGAGI (reference sequence). The CDR3 length is 15 residues. The CDR3 sequence is CASSPVGTGRHEQYF. The CDR3 DNA is TGTGCCAGCAGTCCGGTTGGCACAGGGCGACACGAGCAGTACTTC.

This clone showed up just a few times. The chain has TRBV5-8 and TRBJ2-1; 7 bases map to TRBD1. Germline V lookup: CDR1 SGHTS, CDR2 YDEGEE. The CDR3 covers 16 residues. V gave up 3 bases and J gave up 5 bases; unmatched junction bases: 11. The CDR3 here is CASSSRGQNFNNEQFF. The CDR3 region has the DNA TGTGCCAGCAGCTCAAGGGGACAGAACTTTAACAATGAGCAGTTCTTC.

Here the CDR3 reads CASSGTRAENIQYF. CDR3 bases: TGTGCCAGCAGCGGGACGCGGGCCGAAAACATTCAGTACTTC. The genes are TRBV11-2 and TRBJ2-4; D may be TRBD1 or TRBD2 (5 bases each). The CDR3 is made up of 14 amino acids. V lost 5 bases and J lost 5, with 13 bases in between. Germline values: CDR1 SGHAT, CDR2 FQNNGV.

This chain joins TRBV19 and TRBJ2-7, with 9 bases aligning to TRBD1. Germline-derived CDR1 and CDR2 are LNHDA and SQIVND (reference sequence). Losses at the gene ends were 6 bases for V and 5 bases for J; bases not matched to a gene: 11. The CDR3 has 15 residues. CDR3 protein: CASSRDRVFQDEQYF. The DNA of the CDR3 is TGTGCCAGTAGCCGGGACAGGGTGTTTCAGGACGAGCAGTACTTC. The complete variable domain, with remaining parts taken from reference TRBV19 and TRBJ2-7, reads DGGITQSPKYLFRKEGQNVTLSCEQNLNHDAMYWYRQDPGQGLRLIYYSQIVNDFQKGDIAEGYSVSREKKESFPLTVTSAQKNPTAFYLCASSRDRVFQDEQYFGPGTRLTVT.

This clone was observed a few times. The J gene is TRBJ1-1, the V gene TRBV29-1; TRBD1 is a possible D gene (6 bases). The V end was cut by 7 bases, the J end by 1 base, with 13 bases between. CDR1 is SQVTM and CDR2 is ANQGSEA in the germline V gene. This CDR3 region has 13 residues. CDR3 sequence: CSAQDSRNTEAFF. DNA of the CDR3: TGCAGCGCCCAGGACAGCAGGAACACTGAAGCTTTCTTT.

This clone was picked up one time. Because the CDR3's place on the DNA is in doubt, the DNA is left out and the CDR3 is given as listed by TCRdb. V is TRBV2 and J is TRBJ2-1. Ends included, the CDR3 has 14 residues. Germline V gives CDR1 SNHLY, CDR2 FYNNEI. The CDR3 region is CASSTSITYNEQFF.

V is TRBV28 and J is TRBJ2-2; TRBD1 matches 8 bases. This CDR3 contains 15 residues. CDR1 and CDR2 (germline): MDHEN, SYDVKM. The V gene end was trimmed by 1 base and the J gene end by 9 bases; junction bases not matched to a gene: 7. CDR3 region: CASSLSPDRARELFF. CDR3 nucleotides: TGTGCCAGCAGTTTATCCCCGGACAGGGCGAGGGAGCTGTTTTTT. The whole variable domain, remainder taken from reference TRBV28 and TRBJ2-2, is DVKVTQSSRYLVKRTGEKVFLECVQDMDHENMFWYRQDPGLGLRLIYFSYDVKMKEKGDIPEGYSVSREKKERFSLILESASTNQTSMYLCASSLSPDRARELFFGEGSRLTVL.

V gene TRBV4-1 combines with J gene TRBJ1-2; 10 nucleotides line up with TRBD1. V gave up 2 bases and J gave up 8 bases; unmatched junction bases: 14. The length of the CDR3 is 17 residues. CDR1 is MGHRA and CDR2 is YSYEKL in the germline V gene. CDR3 loop: CASSQMTGGTSIGGYTF. The CDR3, as DNA: TGCGCCAGCAGCCAAATGACAGGGGGCACTTCAATCGGAGGCTACACCTTC.

This clone was recorded a few times. The V gene is TRBV10-3, the J gene TRBJ1-2, with a possible D match to TRBD1 (5 bases). The germline V and J ends were trimmed by 8 bases and 10 bases, with 23 bases remaining between them. CDR3 length: 14 residues. Germline V lookup: CDR1 ENHRY, CDR2 SYGVKD. CDR3 coding DNA: TGTGCCATCGCTTCAGTGGACCGACGGGGGGACTACACCTTC. Protein product: CAIASVDRRGDYTF.

The chain couples TRBV27 to TRBJ1-5; 7 bases align to TRBD1. This CDR3 comprises 17 residues. CDR1 and CDR2 (germline): MNHEY, SMNVEV (reference sequence). V shed 0 bases, J shed 5 bases, and the junction held 10 bases outside the gene matches. CDR3 residues: CASSLSPPRGGYQPQHF. Written as DNA, the CDR3 is TGTGCCAGCAGTTTATCCCCGCCCAGGGGGGGTTATCAGCCCCAGCATTTT.

This clone was picked up a small number of times. The chain has TRBV2 and TRBJ2-1; D is unclear. The germline V and J ends were trimmed by 5 bases and 0 bases, with 8 bases remaining between them. The CDR3 runs 14 residues. Looked up from germline, CDR1 is SNHLY and CDR2 is FYNNEI. This CDR3 reads CASSYHSSYNEQFF. CDR3 nucleotide sequence: TGTGCCAGCAGTTACCATAGCTCCTACAATGAGCAGTTCTTC.

This chain joins TRBV7-9 and TRBJ1-5; the D is unclear. The V gene lost 1 base and the J gene lost 4 bases, with 11 bases spanning the gap. CDR3 length equals 15 residues. Germline V gene data show CDR1 as SEHNR and CDR2 as FQNEAQ (reference sequence). The CDR3 loop reads CASSLGLAGNQPQHF. As DNA, the CDR3 is TGTGCCAGCAGCTTAGGTCTGGCGGGGAATCAGCCCCAGCATTTT.

Only a few counts were recorded for this clone. The chain uses TRBV5-4 and TRBJ2-2, with TRBD2 matching 13 bases. The length of the CDR3 is 16 residues. With V trimmed by 3 bases and J by 5 bases, 4 bases remained unmatched. Germline V gene lookup returns CDR1 SGHNT and CDR2 YYREEE (reference sequence). In nucleotides, the CDR3 is TGTGCCAGCAGCTGGACTAGCGGGAGCGTGACCGGGGAGCTGTTTTTT. Encoded protein: CASSWTSGSVTGELFF.

The CDR3 is CASTLYYGQGDHGYTF. CDR3 bases: TGTGCCAGCACCTTGTACTACGGACAGGGAGACCATGGCTACACCTTC. This chain uses TRBV28 with TRBJ1-2; 8 bases line up with TRBD1. Germline-derived CDR1 and CDR2 are MDHEN and SYDVKM. This CDR3 is built from 16 residues. V shed 7 bases and J 6 bases; nucleotides not matched to a gene: 16.

The chain recombines TRBV7-9 with TRBJ2-2, with D possibly TRBD1 on 6 matching bases. Looked up from germline, CDR1 is SEHNR and CDR2 is FQNEAQ (reference sequence). V gave up 5 bases and J gave up 5 bases, with 12 bases separating them. The CDR3 is 14 residues long. The CDR3 is CASSHYGQTGELFF. The DNA of the CDR3 is TGTGCCAGCAGCCATTACGGACAGACCGGGGAGCTGTTTTTT.

The gene calls are TRBV5-6 and TRBJ1-2; D remains ambiguous. From germline, CDR1 is SGHDT and CDR2 YYEEEE. Trimming stripped 4 bases from V and 5 bases from J, with 12 bases between. The CDR3 extends over 13 amino acids. For the CDR3, the DNA is TGTGCCAGCAGCACCTGGACGGAGTATGGCTACACCTTC. Encoded protein: CASSTWTEYGYTF.

The CDR3 is CSAYLANKQFF. CDR3 in DNA: TGCAGTGCTTATCTAGCAAACAAGCAGTTCTTC. J is TRBJ2-1 and V is TRBV20-1; the D gene is possibly TRBD2 (5 bases). The CDR3 is 11 amino acids. Germline V gene lookup returns CDR1 DFQATT and CDR2 SNEGSKA (reference sequence). V lost 5 bases and J lost 11, with 13 bases in between.

The rearrangement joins TRBV5-4 to TRBJ1-4, with D possibly TRBD1 on 5 matching bases. V lost 0 bases to trimming and J lost 8 bases, with 14 bases between them. The CDR3 runs 15 residues. CDR1 is SGHNT and CDR2 is YYREEE in the germline V gene (reference sequence). CDR3 in amino acids: CASSLAGQGGEKLFF. In nucleotides, the CDR3 is TGTGCCAGCAGCTTGGCCGGGCAGGGAGGAGAAAAACTGTTTTTT.

This clone was observed a handful of times. The gene calls are TRBV14 and TRBJ2-1; TRBD1 might be the D (5 bases). Germline V lookup: CDR1 SGHDN, CDR2 FVKESK. This CDR3 is built from 15 residues. Trimming took 1 base from V and 8 from J, leaving 15 bases between them. Written as DNA, the CDR3 is TGTGCCAGCAGCCAAGTCCAGTGGGAAGGGGATGAGCAGTTCTTC. Its protein product is CASSQVQWEGDEQFF.

The rearrangement uses TRBV6-1 and TRBJ1-2; 7 bases agree with TRBD1. Germline V gene lookup returns CDR1 MNHNS and CDR2 SASEGT. The junction had 7 bases not matched to a gene; V was cut back by 8 bases and J by 4 bases. This CDR3 is built from 13 residues. CDR3 DNA sequence: TGTGCCAGCGGGGGCAGGGGGTCCTATGGCTACACCTTC. This encodes CASGGRGSYGYTF.

This clone was detected once. This chain uses TRBV11-2 with TRBJ2-1; D is possibly TRBD2 (6 bases). Trimming stripped 5 bases from V and 4 bases from J, with 18 bases between. Germline V gives CDR1 SGHAT, CDR2 FQNNGV. CDR3 length: 16 residues. In nucleotides, the CDR3 is TGTGCCAGCAGCGTGTATGGGCTAGCGAGATACAATGAGCAGTTCTTC. This encodes CASSVYGLARYNEQFF.

This chain joins TRBV7-9 and TRBJ2-7; maybe TRBD1 (5 bases). CDR1 is SEHNR and CDR2 is FQNEAQ in the germline V gene (reference sequence). This CDR3 contains 13 residues. V was shortened by 3 bases and J by 6 bases, with 12 bases between the two germline ends. The CDR3 DNA reads TGTGCCAGCAGCTTCGACAGTAGGGGCGAGCAGTACTTC. Protein: CASSFDSRGEQYF.

A single count supports this clone. The V and J genes are TRBV27 and TRBJ2-5, with a possible D match to TRBD1 (6 bases). Trimming took off 5 bases at V and 9 bases at J, with 19 bases between the two ends. This CDR3 has 14 amino acids. Looked up from germline, CDR1 is MNHEY and CDR2 is SMNVEV (reference sequence). The CDR3 region has the DNA TGTGCCAGCAGTCCTAGACCCGCCCCAGGGGCCCAGTACTTC. Translated, it gives CASSPRPAPGAQYF.

About this clone itself: The sample contains more than one DNA sequence encoding this CDR3. The V gene is TRBV18, the J gene TRBJ1-1; TRBD1 aligns across 7 bases. CDR1 is KGHSH, CDR2 LQKENI, per germline. Losses at the gene ends were 3 bases for V and 0 bases for J; bases not matched to a gene: 7. The CDR3 sequence is 16 residues long. CDR3 sequence (DNA): TGTGCCAGCTCACCGAGGGACAGCCTTTTGAACACTGAAGCTTTCTTT. Encoded protein: CASSPRDSLLNTEAFF.

The chain joins TRBV28 to TRBJ2-2; possibly TRBD1 or TRBD2 for D (5 bases each). CDR1 MDHEN and CDR2 SYDVKM come from the germline V gene. Deletions cut 3 bases from V and 6 bases from J, with 11 bases between. The CDR3 extends over 14 amino acids. The CDR3 DNA reads TGTGCCAGCAGTTTTAGGGGAGATCCCGGGGAGCTGTTTTTT. Its protein is CASSFRGDPGELFF. The complete variable domain, with remaining parts taken from reference TRBV28 and TRBJ2-2, reads DVKVTQSSRYLVKRTGEKVFLECVQDMDHENMFWYRQDPGLGLRLIYFSYDVKMKEKGDIPEGYSVSREKKERFSLILESASTNQTSMYLCASSFRGDPGELFFGEGSRLTVL.

The rearrangement links TRBV4-2 to TRBJ2-5; weak D call: TRBD1 (6 bases). V lost 0 bases and J 5 bases, leaving 16 bases between the germline ends. The CDR3 runs 16 residues. CDR1 and CDR2 from the germline V gene are LGHNA and YNFKEQ. Here the CDR3 reads CASSQDRGSMQETQYF. The CDR3 DNA reads as TGTGCCAGCAGCCAAGACAGGGGTTCTATGCAGGAGACCCAGTACTTC.

There are a few counts of this clone. One base away lies a much larger clone, so this may be a sequencing read error. The chain has TRBV27 and TRBJ2-2; TRBD1 or TRBD2 may be the D gene (5 bases each). The CDR3 loop spans 12 amino acids. The V gene's germline CDR1 is MNHEY and CDR2 SMNVEV (reference sequence). Trimming removed 5 bases at V and 4 bases at J, with 5 bases between. The CDR3 region is CASSGGTGELFF. CDR3 in DNA: TGTGCCAGCAGTGGGGGCACCGGGGAGCTGTTTTTT.

The chain couples TRBV28 to TRBJ1-2; possibly TRBD1 for D (5 bases). This CDR3 spans 14 amino acids. Trimming pared 3 bases from V and 5 bases from J, leaving 13 bases between. Germline lookup yields CDR1 MDHEN and CDR2 SYDVKM. CDR3 sequence (DNA): TGTGCCAGCAGTTTCATGGGGCGCGAGTATGGCTACACCTTC. It yields the protein CASSFMGREYGYTF.